This TCR beta chain was observed in a study of glioma-infiltrating T cells. Germline V gene sequence: CDR1 SGHRS, CDR2 YFSETQ. The CDR3 covers 15 residues. Comment on this clonotype: At one end, the junction sequence differs from germline, possibly due to a read error.

TCR alpha and beta CDR3 regions were amplified from RNA using iRepertoire nested multiplex PCR. Each CDR3 protein is one row after TCRdb ran MiXCR on the multiplex PCR reads. The sample carries 100,000 to 150,000 distinct CDR3 sequences, 20% to 25% recorded once. The material sequenced was glioma tissue, nonneoplastic brain tissue, or PBMCs (not recorded which). This TCR was recovered from a human donor with low-grade glioma or glioblastoma, undergoing nonglioma brain surgery, or in good health (not recorded which). The rearrangement joins TRBV5-1 to TRBJ1-5; D may be TRBD1 (6 bases). The CDR3 loop is CDSRAGGRDNQPQHF. CDR3 nucleotides: TGCGACAGCAGGGCGGGGGGGCGAGACAATCAGCCCCAGCATTTT.